This section outlines one TCR beta chain sequence together with its context. Its specificity is unknown. The sample belongs to a study of T cell responses to AZD1222 COVID-19 vaccine. Study-wide results and caveats: Donors, mostly white British, included more females; clonal diversity was possibly underestimated.

The table came from immunoSEQ multiplex PCR; TCRdb's copy has only in-frame clones and leaves some out. Of approximately 150,000 clones in the sample, about nine tenths are singletons; the top ten hold 2.2%. Germline assignment: CDR1 LNHDA and CDR2 SQIVND (reference sequence). The CDR3 totals 16 residues. The J segment lost 2 bases and the V segment lost 10 bases, leaving 12 bases of the junction unmatched. The specimen was peripheral blood, collected on day 0 of AZD1222 vaccination. The V and J genes are TRBV19 and TRBJ2-1; 9 positions match TRBD2. The origin of this receptor is an adult in good health. CDR3: CATTPLAGNTYNEQFF. Written as DNA, the CDR3 is TGTGCCACTACCCCTCTAGCGGGAAATACCTACAATGAGCAGTTCTTC.